The clone carrying this T cell receptor beta chain has a handful of counts. The entry originates in a study of blood T cell repertoires in COVID-19. Sequencing was performed with immunoSEQ multiplex PCR; in TCRdb, only in-frame clones are kept and a portion is missing. The data contain about 180,000 clones, roughly 88% of them seen just once; the ten biggest clones take up 12% to 15%. Adults between about 18 and 95 years of age took part from about 24 US areas. The CDR3 loop spans 20 amino acids. This TCR derives from a man between 50 and 59 years old who had recovered from COVID-19. Input material: PBMCs or T cells enriched from blood (not recorded which). The chain combines TRBV12-1 with TRBJ2-1; TRBD2, the table's D call, lacks a check against the DNA. TRBV12-1 is recorded as a pseudogene. This CDR3 is CASSFKGNSGGRSGGNEQFF. DNA of the CDR3: TGTGCCAGCAGCTTTAAAGGAAATAGCGGGGGCCGCTCGGGAGGGAATGAGCAGTTCTTC.